The clone carrying this TCR beta chain was counted many times. The patients chosen for sequencing had shown expansion of CD8+CD57+ cells (detected by flow cytometry). This sample is drawn from a study of CD8+CD57+ T cells in acquired aplastic anemia. CDR1 and CDR2 (germline): DFQATT, SNEGSKA (reference sequence). This CDR3 has 15 amino acids. Between the trimmed V and J ends, which lost 3 bases and 3 bases, there was a span of 15 bases. Investigators profiled TCR beta VDJ and CDR3 from genomic DNA template. Via MiXCR, TCRdb re-called the reads, giving one row per CDR3 protein. The profile shows 250,000 to 300,000 distinct CDR3 sequences, approximately 60% of them singletons.

The receptor was derived from a human donor with aplastic anemia. The sequenced sample consisted of sorted CD4+, CD8+, or CD8+CD57+ T cells (not recorded which) from PBMCs. The rearrangement joins TRBV20-1 to TRBJ2-1; D unclear. CDR3 bases: TGCAGTGCTAGGGATAGGGCCGGCTACTACAATGAGCAGTTCTTC. Encoded protein: CSARDRAGYYNEQFF.